These 32 T cell receptor beta chains originate from one sample sequenced in a study of cytomegalovirus exposure and HLA in healthy donors. The PCR contained 60 Vbeta and 13 Jbeta primers. TCRdb's copy holds only in-frame clones and misses some; the assay was immunoSEQ multiplex PCR. The table lists under 85,000 clones, 60% to 80% of them singletons. Sequenced input: PBMCs. Every receptor here comes from a woman aged 25-40 years in good health and CMV-seropositive.

This clone occurred once. The chain recombines TRBV4-1 with TRBJ1-1, with no clear D. V was shortened by 1 base and J by 1 base, with 10 bases between the two germline ends. Germline V CDR1 and CDR2: MGHRA, YSYEKL. This CDR3 contains 15 residues. The chain's CDR3 is CASSQARLWNTEAFF. In DNA, the CDR3 is TGCGCCAGCAGCCAAGCCAGACTCTGGAACACTGAAGCTTTCTTT.

This clone has a single count. The rearrangement uses TRBV30 and TRBJ1-1; 7 bases match TRBD1. From germline, CDR1 is GTSNPN and CDR2 SVGIG (reference sequence). Trimming removed 0 bases from V and 3 bases from J; junction bases left unmatched: 7. The CDR3 sequence is 15 residues long. CDR3 loop: CAWSVTGFRYTEAFF. CDR3 bases: TGTGCCTGGAGTGTGACAGGGTTTAGATACACTGAAGCTTTCTTT.

CDR3 amino acids: CASSNQGGNTEAFF. Here the CDR3 DNA reads TGTGCCAGCAGCAACCAGGGAGGGAACACTGAAGCTTTCTTT. The V call is TRBV7-2, the J call TRBJ1-1, with D maybe TRBD1 (5 bases). Germline V gives CDR1 SGHTA, CDR2 FQGNSA. The CDR3 extends over 14 amino acids. V was cut by 5 bases and J by 1 base, with 11 bases left in between.

V and J are TRBV9 and TRBJ2-1, with a possible D match to TRBD2 (6 bases). V gave up 6 bases and J gave up 5 bases, with 15 bases separating them. Germline V gene lookup returns CDR1 SGDLS and CDR2 YYNGEE. The CDR3 covers 14 residues. As DNA, the CDR3 is TGTGCCAGCACCCGGGGGAATTGGGACAATGAGCAGTTCTTC. This encodes CASTRGNWDNEQFF.

This clone was detected many times. The CDR3 DNA sequence: TGTGCCAGCAGGAGTGATTCTGGGGCCAACGTCCTGACTTTC. This sequence encodes CASRSDSGANVLTF. V usage is TRBV6-4 and J usage is TRBJ2-6; D is unclear. Between the trimmed V and J ends, which lost 6 bases and 1 base, there was a span of 7 bases. The CDR3 totals 14 residues. Germline values: CDR1 MRHNA, CDR2 SNTAGT.

The V and J genes are TRBV11-3 and TRBJ2-5; D gene unclear. Trimming removed 4 bases from V and 5 bases from J, with 8 bases in between. The CDR3 is made up of 12 amino acids. The germline gives CDR1 SGHNT, CDR2 YENEEA. The CDR3 DNA follows: TGTGCCAGCAGCTCCTCCGAGGAGACCCAGTACTTC. Encoded protein: CASSSSEETQYF.

This chain links TRBV5-1 with TRBJ2-1; 8 nucleotides match TRBD2. With 2 bases clipped from V and 9 bases from J, the junction kept 4 bases outside the gene matches. The CDR3 runs 13 residues. CDR1 SGHRS and CDR2 YFSETQ come from the germline V gene. The CDR3 protein is CASSFSGSGEQFF. CDR3 coding DNA: TGCGCCAGCAGCTTCAGCGGGAGCGGTGAGCAGTTCTTC.

The chain couples TRBV7-9 to TRBJ1-1; D gene uncertain. The germline gives CDR1 SEHNR, CDR2 FQNEAQ (reference sequence). This CDR3 has 14 residues. The ends were cut back, 2 bases at V and 1 base at J, with 8 bases in the middle. CDR3 sequence: CASSLPEANTEAFF. The CDR3 nucleotides read TGTGCCAGCAGCTTACCGGAGGCGAACACTGAAGCTTTCTTT.

This rearrangement joins TRBV4-2 to TRBJ2-7; TRBD2 matches at 11 bases. Trimming took 4 bases from V and 5 from J; bases not matched to a gene: 7. This CDR3 spans 15 amino acids. Germline loops: CDR1 LGHNA, CDR2 YNFKEQ. CDR3: CASSLGLAAFDEQYF. CDR3 nucleotides: TGTGCCAGCAGCCTGGGACTAGCGGCGTTCGACGAGCAGTACTTC.

The chain combines TRBV10-2 with TRBJ2-3, with D possibly matching TRBD2 (5 bases). The germline V and J ends were trimmed by 2 bases and 2 bases, with 8 bases remaining between them. CDR1 WSHSY and CDR2 SAAADI come from the germline V gene. The CDR3 length is 14 residues. CDR3 loop: CASSEVAHTDTQYF. As DNA, the CDR3 is TGCGCCAGCAGTGAGGTAGCGCACACAGATACGCAGTATTTT.

The chain recombines TRBV5-1 with TRBJ2-3; possibly TRBD1 for D (5 bases). This CDR3 is built from 14 residues. The V gene lost 7 bases and the J gene lost 2 bases, with 14 bases spanning the gap. CDR1 and CDR2 from the germline V gene are SGHRS and YFSETQ. The CDR3 protein is CASHRLGLTDTQYF. CDR3 sequence (DNA): TGCGCCAGCCACCGTTTGGGGCTCACAGATACGCAGTATTTT.

V and J are TRBV30 and TRBJ2-5, with D possibly matching TRBD2 (6 bases). CDR1 and CDR2 from the germline V gene are GTSNPN and SVGIG (reference sequence). The CDR3 length is 12 residues. V was cut by 3 bases and J by 11 bases, with 16 bases left in between. The CDR3, as DNA: TGTGCCTGGAGCTGGGGCGGTGGAGGGCAGTACTTC. Translating gives CAWSWGGGGQYF.

The chain is built from TRBV6-1 and TRBJ2-3, with 12 bases lining up with TRBD1. The CDR3 length is 15 residues. Germline-derived CDR1 and CDR2 are MNHNS and SASEGT. V lost 7 bases, J lost 2 bases, and 4 bases stayed unmatched. This CDR3 reads CASKGTGGDTDTQYF. The CDR3 bases are TGTGCCAGCAAAGGGACAGGGGGCGACACAGATACGCAGTATTTT.

This clone was recorded a few times. The chain employs TRBV6-6 and TRBJ2-7, with a possible D match to TRBD1 (5 bases). Germline lookup yields CDR1 MNHNY and CDR2 SVGAGI (reference sequence). The CDR3 runs 13 residues. V dropped 0 bases and J dropped 5 bases, with 8 bases sitting between them. CDR3: CASSYSQTDEQYF. The CDR3 DNA reads as TGTGCCAGCAGTTACTCGCAGACAGACGAGCAGTACTTC.

This rearrangement joins TRBV6-5 to TRBJ2-3; TRBD1 might be the D (5 bases). Germline loops: CDR1 MNHEY, CDR2 SVGAGI. V gave up 2 bases and J gave up 5 bases, with 17 bases separating them. CDR3 length equals 16 residues. CDR3: CASSYEPRQGKDTQYF. CDR3 coding DNA: TGTGCCAGCAGTTACGAACCGCGGCAGGGTAAAGATACGCAGTATTTT.

This clone appeared a few times. CDR3 sequence (DNA): TGCAGTGCTGTAGGGGCTGAAGCTTTCTTT. As protein: CSAVGAEAFF. The chain is built from TRBV20-1 and TRBJ1-1; possible D gene TRBD1, 5 bases. Germline CDR1 and CDR2: DFQATT and SNEGSKA (reference sequence). The ends were cut back, 5 bases at V and 6 bases at J, with 7 bases in the middle. CDR3 length: 10 amino acids.

The rearrangement uses TRBV6-1 and TRBJ2-6, with D unresolved. Trimming removed 3 bases from V and 0 bases from J, with 12 bases in between. The germline gives CDR1 MNHNS, CDR2 SASEGT. The CDR3 has 17 amino acids. This CDR3 is CASSERLRISGANVLTF. CDR3 DNA sequence: TGTGCCAGCAGTGAGAGGTTACGGATCTCTGGGGCCAACGTCCTGACTTTC.

This clone was counted only a few times. V and J are TRBV30 and TRBJ1-2, with D unresolved. Trimming cost V 3 bases and J 4 bases, with 6 bases left between them. Looked up from germline, CDR1 is GTSNPN and CDR2 is SVGIG (reference sequence). The CDR3 is made up of 11 amino acids. The CDR3 bases are TGTGCCTGGAGGCAACTCTATGGCTACACCTTC. This gives the protein CAWRQLYGYTF. Using reference TRBV30 and TRBJ1-2 for the parts outside the CDR3, the full variable domain is SQTIHQWPATLVQPVGSPLSLECTVEGTSNPNLYWYRQAAGRGLQLLFYSVGIGQISSEVPQNLSASRPQDRQFILSSKKLLLSDSGFYLCAWRQLYGYTFGSGTRLTVV.

The chain is built from TRBV5-4 and TRBJ1-2, with D possibly TRBD1 on 5 matching bases. From germline, CDR1 is SGHNT and CDR2 YYREEE (reference sequence). The CDR3 covers 14 residues. Trimming shortened V by 10 bases and J by 0 bases, and 16 bases separated the two germline ends. The CDR3 DNA reads as TGTGCCTTCGAACGTACGGGGGCTAACTATGGCTACACCTTC. Translation gives CAFERTGANYGYTF. The variable domain in full, completed from reference TRBV5-4 and TRBJ1-2, reads ETGVTQSPTHLIKTRGQQVTLRCSSQSGHNTVSWYQQALGQGPQFIFQYYREEENGRGNFPPRFSGLQFPNYSSELNVNALELDDSALYLCAFERTGANYGYTFGSGTRLTVV.

DNA of the CDR3: TGTGCCAGCAGTGAAGCCACCACAGGGAGAGGTACTGAAGCTTTCTTT. Translation gives CASSEATTGRGTEAFF. The chain links TRBV2 to TRBJ1-1, with D perhaps matching TRBD1 (6 bases). V lost 0 bases, J lost 5 bases, and 16 bases lay in between. The CDR3 runs 16 residues. Germline assignment: CDR1 SNHLY and CDR2 FYNNEI.

This clone has more than one count but fewer than ten. The rearrangement uses TRBV15 and TRBJ2-7; 10 nucleotides align to TRBD1. Germline loops: CDR1 LNHNV, CDR2 YYDKDF (reference sequence). This CDR3 contains 14 residues. Trimming cost V 5 bases and J 7 bases; bases outside gene matches: 8. This chain's CDR3 is CATSWDRGGGEQYF. The CDR3 nucleotides read TGTGCCACCAGCTGGGACAGGGGAGGAGGGGAGCAGTACTTC.

The rearrangement joins TRBV7-9 to TRBJ2-5; 7 positions match TRBD2. The V segment lost 4 bases and the J segment 5 bases; nucleotides outside the gene matches: 10. The CDR3 has 15 residues. Looked up from germline, CDR1 is SEHNR and CDR2 is FQNEAQ (reference sequence). CDR3 protein: CASSSTMTSRETQYF. In nucleotides, the CDR3 is TGTGCCAGCAGCTCAACCATGACTAGCCGGGAGACCCAGTACTTC.

J is TRBJ2-7 and V is TRBV11-2, with 10 bases fitting TRBD1. Looked up from germline, CDR1 is SGHAT and CDR2 is FQNNGV. V lost 4 bases, J lost 4 bases, and 4 bases stayed unmatched. CDR3 length: 14 amino acids. This chain's CDR3 is CASSSGQGDYEQYF. The CDR3 DNA sequence: TGTGCCAGCAGCTCCGGACAGGGGGATTACGAGCAGTACTTC.

The rearrangement uses TRBV19 and TRBJ1-1; D uncertain. The CDR3 sequence is 11 residues long. Deletions cut 6 bases from V and 7 bases from J, with 9 bases between. Germline loops: CDR1 LNHDA, CDR2 SQIVND (reference sequence). CDR3 in amino acids: CASRLFGEAFF. CDR3 nucleotides: TGTGCCAGTAGATTATTCGGTGAAGCTTTCTTT.

V and J are TRBV5-1 and TRBJ1-5, with no clear D. CDR1 and CDR2 (germline): SGHRS, YFSETQ. The V gene lost 8 bases and the J gene lost 0 bases, with 3 bases spanning the gap. This CDR3 contains 11 residues. CDR3 sequence reads: CARYSNQPQHF. In DNA form, the CDR3 reads TGCGCCAGGTATAGCAATCAGCCCCAGCATTTT. Supplemented by reference TRBV5-1 and TRBJ1-5, the full variable domain reads KAGVTQTPRYLIKTRGQQVTLSCSPISGHRSVSWYQQTPGQGLQFLFEYFSETQRNKGNFPGRFSGRQFSNSRSEMNVSTLELGDSALYLCARYSNQPQHFGDGTRLSIL.

The chain joins TRBV11-2 to TRBJ2-7, with D possibly TRBD1 on 6 matching bases. Germline V gene data show CDR1 as SGHAT and CDR2 as FQNNGV. CDR3 length equals 15 residues. Trimming stripped 2 bases from V and 6 bases from J, with 17 bases between. CDR3 protein: CASSLYADREFEQYF. Written as DNA, the CDR3 is TGTGCCAGCAGCTTATACGCGGACAGAGAATTCGAGCAGTACTTC.

The chain joins TRBV28 to TRBJ2-3; TRBD2 is a possible D gene (5 bases). This CDR3 has 16 amino acids. The ends were cut back, 6 bases at V and 1 base at J, with 17 bases in the middle. Germline V lookup: CDR1 MDHEN, CDR2 SYDVKM. The CDR3 sequence is CASSRGNLPRTDTQYF. The CDR3 bases are TGTGCCAGCAGCCGAGGGAATCTGCCCCGCACAGATACGCAGTATTTT.

The chain is built from TRBV10-2 and TRBJ1-4, with D unclear. The CDR3 sequence is 13 residues long. V lost 5 bases, J lost 8 bases, and 12 bases lay in between. Germline CDR1 is WSHSY and CDR2 is SAAADI. CDR3 protein: CASSWVPREKLFF. CDR3 DNA sequence: TGCGCCAGCAGTTGGGTCCCCAGGGAAAAACTGTTTTTT.

J is TRBJ2-7 and V is TRBV6-5, with a weak D call TRBD1 (5 bases). Germline values: CDR1 MNHEY, CDR2 SVGAGI. V lost 0 bases and J lost 3, with 12 bases in between. This CDR3 region has 15 residues. Here the CDR3 reads CASSYSQTQGYEQYF. The DNA for the CDR3 is TGTGCCAGCAGTTACTCACAAACCCAGGGCTACGAGCAGTACTTC.

This clone was picked up a small number of times. This chain joins TRBV2 and TRBJ1-2; 7 bases are shared with TRBD1. This CDR3 region has 15 residues. With V trimmed by 5 bases and J by 0 bases, 6 bases remained unmatched. Germline lookup yields CDR1 SNHLY and CDR2 FYNNEI. This CDR3 is CASSWDRRANYGYTF. DNA for the CDR3: TGTGCCAGCAGTTGGGACAGACGAGCTAACTATGGCTACACCTTC.

The J gene is TRBJ2-3, the V gene TRBV7-9, with 8 bases matching TRBD2. V was pared by 5 bases and J by 0 bases, with 4 bases of the junction left unmatched. The CDR3 covers 15 residues. Germline values: CDR1 SEHNR, CDR2 FQNEAQ (reference sequence). This CDR3 reads CASSTSGMSTDTQYF. CDR3 DNA: TGTGCCAGCAGCACTAGCGGTATGAGCACAGATACGCAGTATTTT.

This chain joins TRBV28 and TRBJ1-4; the match to TRBD1 covers 10 bases. V gave up 6 bases and J gave up 10 bases; unmatched junction bases: 2. This CDR3 is 12 amino acids long. CDR1 MDHEN and CDR2 SYDVKM come from the germline V gene. The CDR3 spells CASRDRGGKLFF. DNA for the CDR3: TGTGCCAGCAGGGACAGGGGGGGAAAACTGTTTTTT.